A selection of T cell receptor beta chains follows, all from one sample in a study of blood T cell repertoires in COVID-19. Here immunoSEQ multiplex PCR was the method, and the copy in TCRdb shows in-frame clones only, minus some. The sample lists 250,000 to 350,000 clones, about 88% occurring once. Sequencing input: peripheral blood. The receptors derive from a human donor with COVID-19, enrolled during active disease. The donor label of this sample is uncertain. Both conserved end residues are part of each CDR3. D genes are given only for firm matches. Rows may omit the clone size; those that give it use once, few, many or a size class.

d_call j_call v_call clone_size cdr3_nt cdr3_aa
NA TRBJ2-4 TRBV30 NA TGTGCCTGGAGTCGGGTTCTAGCCAAAAACATTCAGTACTTC CAWSRVLAKNIQYF
NA TRBJ1-5 TRBV7-9 few TGTGCCAGCAGCTTAGTCATGGGAACAGGGAATCAGCCCCAGCATTTT CASSLVMGTGNQPQHF
NA TRBJ2-1 TRBV29-1 NA TGCAGCGCCGGGAGAGGTTTAGCGGAGCAGTTCTTC CSAGRGLAEQFF
NA TRBJ1-6 TRBV2 few TGTGCCAGCAGTCCACGGGGGTTTAATTCACCCCTCCACTTT CASSPRGFNSPLHF
TRBD1 TRBJ1-4 TRBV27 NA TGTGCCAGCAGAACACAGGGGGCGGGGGAAAAACTGTTTTTT CASRTQGAGEKLFF
NA TRBJ2-7 TRBV6-2/TRBV6-3 NA TGTGCCAGCAGTTACGCGGCGCCGCTTCTGCAGTACTTC CASSYAAPLLQYF
NA TRBJ2-1 TRBV10-2 NA TGCGCCATCCACGGGTACAATGAGCAGTTCTTC CAIHGYNEQFF
NA TRBJ1-5 TRBV28 once TGTGCCAGCAGTTTCCGCGGTCCTATTGGGAATCAGCCCCAGCATTTT CASSFRGPIGNQPQHF
NA TRBJ1-1 TRBV11-2 once TGTGCCAGCAGCTTTCACCCCCAATCGGACACTGAAGCTTTCTTT CASSFHPQSDTEAFF
TRBD1 TRBJ2-7 TRBV28 NA TGTGCCAGCAGCCCCCGCGACGGGACAGGGTTCTACGAGCAGTACTTC CASSPRDGTGFYEQYF
NA TRBJ2-2 TRBV5-1 NA TGCGCCAGCACCCCCCGACAGAACACCGGGGAGCTGTTTTTT CASTPRQNTGELFF
TRBD2 TRBJ2-1 TRBV6-1 NA TGTGCCAGCAGTGAAGAGCGGGAGGTCAATGAGCAGTTCTTC CASSEEREVNEQFF
TRBD1 TRBJ2-1 TRBV11-2 once TGTGCCAGCAGCTTAGGACAGGGGGCCTACAATGAGCAGTTCTTC CASSLGQGAYNEQFF
NA TRBJ2-1 TRBV15 NA TGTGCCACCAGCCTTGCCGGGGGAAATGAGCAGTTCTTC CATSLAGGNEQFF
TRBD1 TRBJ1-1 TRBV27 NA TGTGCCAGCAGTCAAGGACAGGTCAGCGGCGCTGAAGCTTTCTTT CASSQGQVSGAEAFF
TRBD1 TRBJ1-6 TRBV11-2 NA TGTGCCAGCAGCTTTTTGAGTTGGGACAGGGATTCACCCCTCCACTTT CASSFLSWDRDSPLHF
NA TRBJ1-6 TRBV11-2 once TGTGCCAGCAGCTTAGCGGCGGGGGCGGACTCACCCCTCCACTTT CASSLAAGADSPLHF
NA TRBJ2-1 TRBV3-1/TRBV3-2 NA TGTGCCAGCAGCCGGATTGACCGGGACAATGAGCAGTTCTTC CASSRIDRDNEQFF
NA TRBJ1-5 TRBV14 NA TGTGCCAGCAGCCGAGGGTCCGGGCCCCAGCATTTT CASSRGSGPQHF
TRBD2 TRBJ2-7 TRBV29-1 NA TGCAGCGCCGGGACTAGCGCCTCCTACGAGCAGTACTTC CSAGTSASYEQYF
NA TRBJ1-3 TRBV5-1 NA TGCGCCAGCAGCTTTACAGCCAACTCTGGAAACACCATATATTTT CASSFTANSGNTIYF
TRBD1 TRBJ1-2 TRBV2 few TGTGCCAGCAGCTGGGCTTGGACAGGGGAGTTGGTTGGCTACACCTTC CASSWAWTGELVGYTF
NA TRBJ1-3 TRBV7-9 few TGTGCCAGCAGCCGCCCCCGAGCGTCCGTCAACTCTGGAAACACCATATATTTT CASSRPRASVNSGNTIYF
NA TRBJ1-1 TRBV4-2 NA TGTGCCAGCAGCCAAGGAGTGAACACTGAAGCTTTCTTT CASSQGVNTEAFF
TRBD2 TRBJ2-1 TRBV28 NA TGTGCCAGCAGTTCCCGACTAGCGGAGACATACCAACGCTCCTACAATGAGCAGTTCTTC CASSSRLAETYQRSYNEQFF
TRBD1 TRBJ2-5 TRBV7-2 NA TGTGCCAGCAGCGTACAGGGGGTGGGGGAGACCCAGTACTTC CASSVQGVGETQYF
NA TRBJ2-3 TRBV9 NA TGTGCCAGCAGCGGCCGAGGAGCAGATACGCAGTATTTT CASSGRGADTQYF
TRBD2 TRBJ2-1 TRBV30 NA TGTGCTGGGATAAAAGCGGGAGGGCCTCATGAGCAGTTCTTC CAGIKAGGPHEQFF
TRBD1 TRBJ2-1 TRBV7-9 once TGTGCCAGCAGCCCAACAGGGGCCAGCAATGAGCAGTTCTTC CASSPTGASNEQFF
TRBD2 TRBJ2-4 TRBV2 NA TGTGCCAGCAGTGGGACTAGCGGAGGGGCGGACATTCAGTACTTC CASSGTSGGADIQYF
NA TRBJ1-2 TRBV12-3/TRBV12-4 NA TGTGCCAGCACTCCCCAGGACATCTATGGCTACACCTTC CASTPQDIYGYTF
NA TRBJ2-1 TRBV27 NA TGTGCCAGCAGTTTAAGCCCGCTAGGGGTATACAATGAGCAGTTCTTC CASSLSPLGVYNEQFF
NA TRBJ2-7 TRBV30 NA TGTGCCTGGGATAGACACGTCCACGAGCAGTACTTC CAWDRHVHEQYF
TRBD2 TRBJ2-3 TRBV14 NA TGTGCCAGCAGCCGGAATCTTCTAGCGGGAGGTAGCACAGATACGCAGTATTTT CASSRNLLAGGSTDTQYF
TRBD1 TRBJ2-7 TRBV28 NA TGTGCCAGCACGAGTTTGGGGACAGGGCCCTACGAGCAGTACTTC CASTSLGTGPYEQYF
NA TRBJ1-2 TRBV15 NA TGTGCCACCAGCAGGGAAGGAGATAGCGTTGGCGGCTATGGCTACACCTTC CATSREGDSVGGYGYTF
NA TRBJ1-1 TRBV21-1 once NA CASSVGAGANTEAFF
NA TRBJ2-3 TRBV6-5 NA TGTGCCAGCAGTTACTCGAATTCCGGGGCAGATACGCAGTATTTT CASSYSNSGADTQYF
NA TRBJ1-5 TRBV28 once TGTGCCAGCAGTTCCCACCCCAGGGGTACCAATCAGCCCCAGCATTTT CASSSHPRGTNQPQHF
TRBD2 TRBJ2-1 TRBV7-9 once TGTGCCAGCAGCGTGGTGGGGGAGGGTGCGCAGTTCTTC CASSVVGEGAQFF
NA TRBJ1-5 TRBV12-5 NA TGTGCTAGTGGTTCTTCCGCCCCATGGTCCGGGTCCCCGGGGCAGCCCCAGCATTTT CASGSSAPWSGSPGQPQHF
TRBD2 TRBJ2-1 TRBV7-9 NA TGTGCCAGCAGCGAAAAAATAGCGGGAGTGAATAATGAGCAGTTCTTC CASSEKIAGVNNEQFF
NA TRBJ1-4 TRBV28 NA TGTGCCAGCAGACAGGGTGGCCCTGCAACTAATGAAAAACTGTTTTTT CASRQGGPATNEKLFF
TRBD1 TRBJ2-5 TRBV5-6 NA TGTGCCAGCAGCTTGGCACTCCCTCCAGGGGGCCAAGAGACCCAGTACTTC CASSLALPPGGQETQYF
NA TRBJ2-2 TRBV30 NA TGTGCCTGGAGTGTACTGAGAAACACCGGGGAGCTGTTTTTT CAWSVLRNTGELFF
NA TRBJ1-3 TRBV7-3 NA TGTGCCAGCAGCTTAACTGCCGCCGGCTCTGGAAACACCATATATTTT CASSLTAAGSGNTIYF